This T cell receptor beta chain was sequenced in a study of regulatory T cells in long-lasting Graves disease. Study-wide points: Compared with new cases, persistent Graves' patients showed reduced TCR diversity. The small sample size may have reduced accuracy. In persistent patients, shared public clonotypes (about 2,800) outnumbered those in new patients (nearly 1,000).

As to time point: persistent/refractory GD, antithyroid drugs over 5 years with positive TRAb. The authors made the TCR library using RNA they extracted from PBMCs. The table lists this clonotype with a count of one. Its specificity is not known. A single base separates this from a much larger clone, so it may be a read error. This CDR3 has 15 residues. Per germline, CDR1 MNHEY and CDR2 SMNVEV (reference sequence). Through Arm-PCR of CDR3 regions and iRepertoire HTBI primers, TCR beta libraries were built. TCRdb re-called the multiplex PCR reads through MiXCR, storing one row per CDR3 protein. The top ten hold under 15% of the sample, which has about half a million distinct CDR3 sequences, 20% to 25% seen once.

This chain links TRBV27 with TRBJ2-7, with a tentative D call TRBD2 (5 bases). The TCR originated in a female donor with Graves disease. Sequenced material: peripheral blood mononuclear cells (PBMCs), taken when the disease was refractory, from a patient treated with antithyroid drugs. CDR3 sequence: CASKQSPHEGYGQYF. In DNA, the CDR3 is TGTGCCAGCAAACAAAGTCCGCATGAGGGCTACGGGCAGTACTTC.